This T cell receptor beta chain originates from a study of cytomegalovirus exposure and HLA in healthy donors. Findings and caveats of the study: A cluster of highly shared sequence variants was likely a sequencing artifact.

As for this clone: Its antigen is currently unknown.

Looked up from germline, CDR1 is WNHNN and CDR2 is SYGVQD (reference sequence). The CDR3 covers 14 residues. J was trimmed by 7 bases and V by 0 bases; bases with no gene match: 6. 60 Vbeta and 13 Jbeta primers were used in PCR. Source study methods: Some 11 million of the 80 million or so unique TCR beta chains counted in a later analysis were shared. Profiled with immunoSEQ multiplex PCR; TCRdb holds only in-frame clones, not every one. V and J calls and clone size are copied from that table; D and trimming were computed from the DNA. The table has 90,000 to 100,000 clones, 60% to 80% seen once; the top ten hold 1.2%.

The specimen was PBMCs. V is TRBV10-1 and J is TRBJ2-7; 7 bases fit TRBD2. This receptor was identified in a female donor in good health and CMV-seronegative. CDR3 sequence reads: CASSESIGRNEQYF. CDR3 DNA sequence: TGCGCCAGCAGTGAGTCCATCGGGAGGAATGAGCAGTACTTC.